These T cell receptor beta chains were read from a single sample in a study of cytomegalovirus exposure and HLA in healthy donors. This table comes from immunoSEQ multiplex PCR, and its TCRdb copy is limited to in-frame clones, with some not included. The sample table includes over 25,000 clones. Material for sequencing was PBMCs. These receptor sequences come from a man aged 30 to 45 in good health and CMV-seronegative. CDR3s include the opening cysteine and the closing phenylalanine or tryptophan. A D gene is named only where the DNA matches it firmly. A row's size may be missing; if present it is once, few, many or a size class.

v_gene,d_gene,abundance,j_gene,CDR3aa,CDR3nt
TRBV5-1,NA,NA,TRBJ2-1,CASRLGHNEQFF,TGCGCCAGCCGGCTGGGGCACAATGAGCAGTTCTTC
TRBV4-3,TRBD1,NA,TRBJ2-7,CASSRQLTGDGHYEQYF,TGCGCTAGCAGCCGCCAGCTGACAGGGGATGGCCACTACGAGCAGTACTTC
TRBV28,TRBD2,NA,TRBJ2-3,CASSQPAGGEDTQYF,TGTGCCAGCAGTCAGCCAGCGGGAGGAGAAGATACGCAGTATTTT
TRBV6-1,TRBD2,NA,TRBJ2-7,CASSVVAGVSQEQYF,TGTGCCAGCAGTGTGGTAGCGGGAGTTTCGCAGGAGCAGTACTTC
TRBV6-5,TRBD2,NA,TRBJ2-1,CASRSRGGSDNEQFF,TGTGCCAGCAGATCTCGGGGCGGGAGTGACAATGAGCAGTTCTTC
TRBV19,NA,NA,TRBJ2-7,CASSISLAGREQYF,TGTGCCAGTAGTATTTCGCTAGCTGGCCGCGAGCAGTACTTC
TRBV19,TRBD2,NA,TRBJ2-3,CASTARGGGAGSTQYF,TGTGCCAGTACCGCCAGGGGCGGGGGGGCCGGCAGTACGCAGTATTTT
TRBV19,NA,medium-sized,TRBJ2-1,CASSIDRYNEQFF,TGTGCCAGTAGTATTGACAGGTACAATGAGCAGTTCTTC
TRBV5-4,NA,NA,TRBJ2-5,CASSLDWQETQYF,TGTGCCAGCAGCTTGGACTGGCAAGAGACCCAGTACTTC
TRBV19,NA,NA,TRBJ1-3,CASIGWGRSGNTIYF,TGTGCCAGTATAGGGTGGGGGCGCTCTGGAAACACCATATATTTT
TRBV7-3,TRBD2,NA,TRBJ2-7,CASLPARTSGPYEQYF,TGTGCCAGCCTACCTGCCCGGACTAGTGGCCCCTACGAGCAGTACTTC
TRBV11-2,NA,NA,TRBJ1-1,CASSLATIREAFF,TGTGCCAGCAGCTTGGCAACAATCCGTGAAGCTTTCTTT
TRBV2,NA,NA,TRBJ1-1,CASSGDRNTEAFF,TGTGCCAGCAGCGGAGACAGGAACACTGAAGCTTTCTTT
TRBV7-3,NA,NA,TRBJ1-1,CASPWAFHTEAFF,TGTGCCAGTCCCTGGGCGTTCCACACTGAAGCTTTCTTT
TRBV10-3,TRBD1,NA,TRBJ2-7,CAISAGQGPEPQYF,TGTGCCATCAGTGCCGGACAGGGCCCCGAACCGCAGTACTTC
TRBV28,NA,NA,TRBJ2-7,CASSPTHASSYEQYF,TGTGCCAGCAGCCCCACACACGCCTCCTCCTACGAGCAGTACTTC
TRBV7-2,NA,NA,TRBJ1-2,CASSSSSDRTYGYTF,TGTGCCAGCAGCTCATCTAGTGACAGAACGTATGGCTACACCTTC
TRBV5-6,TRBD1,NA,TRBJ1-5,CASSLYTGEGNQPQHF,TGTGCCAGCAGCTTATACACAGGGGAGGGCAATCAGCCCCAGCATTTT
TRBV5-4,TRBD2,NA,TRBJ2-2,CASSLGGLAGFTGELFF,TGTGCCAGCAGCTTGGGGGGACTAGCGGGATTCACCGGGGAGCTGTTTTTT
TRBV2,TRBD1,NA,TRBJ2-5,CASSRQGSETQYF,TGTGCCAGCAGTCGACAGGGTTCCGAGACCCAGTACTTC
TRBV7-2,NA,NA,TRBJ2-3,CASRLNPVDTQYF,TGTGCCAGCAGGCTAAACCCCGTGGATACGCAGTATTTT
TRBV18,TRBD1,NA,TRBJ1-4,CASSTNRGGDEKLFF,TGTGCCAGCTCAACAAACAGGGGAGGCGATGAAAAACTGTTTTTT
TRBV6-1,NA,NA,TRBJ2-1,CASSEGREQFF,TGTGCCAGCAGTGAGGGGAGGGAGCAGTTCTTC
TRBV30,NA,NA,TRBJ2-5,CAWSILPPETQYF,TGTGCCTGGAGTATACTCCCGCCCGAGACCCAGTACTTC
TRBV10-3,NA,NA,TRBJ2-5,CAISISPQETQYF,TGTGCCATATCTATTAGTCCCCAAGAGACCCAGTACTTC
TRBV5-4,TRBD1,NA,TRBJ2-2,CASSSDRGAPSNTGELFF,TGTGCCAGCAGCTCCGACAGGGGAGCCCCCTCGAACACCGGGGAGCTGTTTTTT
TRBV7-8,NA,NA,TRBJ1-5,CASSPKWGAYSNQPQHF,TGTGCCAGCAGCCCCAAGTGGGGAGCTTATAGCAATCAGCCCCAGCATTTT
TRBV5-5,TRBD1,NA,TRBJ1-6,CASSLSPDRGVAPLHF,TGTGCCAGCAGCTTGAGTCCGGACAGGGGCGTTGCACCCCTCCACTTT
TRBV2,NA,NA,TRBJ2-3,CASSGARRSTDTQYF,TGTGCCAGCAGTGGGGCCAGAAGAAGCACAGATACGCAGTATTTT
TRBV7-6,TRBD2,NA,TRBJ2-7,CASSLGASGIEQYF,TGTGCCAGCAGCTTGGGGGCTAGCGGGATCGAGCAGTACTTC
TRBV25-1,TRBD1,NA,TRBJ2-3,CASSPPPRGYGTDTQYF,TGTGCCAGCAGTCCCCCCCCCAGGGGGTATGGCACAGATACGCAGTATTTT
TRBV18,TRBD2,NA,TRBJ2-3,CASSPLAGGQDTQYF,TGTGCCAGCTCACCTTTAGCGGGAGGGCAAGATACGCAGTATTTT
TRBV29-1,TRBD1,NA,TRBJ2-5,CSVAFRGQETQYF,TGCAGCGTTGCATTCAGGGGGCAAGAGACCCAGTACTTC
TRBV25-1,TRBD2,NA,TRBJ2-3,CASRSGVSTDTQYF,TGTGCCAGCAGGAGCGGGGTAAGCACAGATACGCAGTATTTT
TRBV28,NA,NA,TRBJ1-4,CASSLQVDEKLFF,TGTGCCAGCAGTTTACAGGTAGATGAAAAACTGTTTTTT
TRBV5-4,NA,NA,TRBJ1-2,CASSLDRWDGYTF,TGTGCCAGCAGCTTGGACAGATGGGATGGCTACACCTTC
TRBV5-4,NA,NA,TRBJ2-1,CASSATSQNEQFF,TGTGCCAGCAGCGCTACTAGTCAGAATGAGCAGTTCTTC
TRBV5-1,NA,NA,TRBJ1-2,CASSPGPLSNGYTF,TGCGCCAGCAGCCCTGGGCCCCTGAGCAATGGCTACACCTTC
TRBV30,TRBD1,NA,TRBJ1-1,CAWSVPGQGMNTEAFF,TGTGCCTGGAGTGTACCAGGACAGGGCATGAACACTGAAGCTTTCTTT
TRBV7-2,TRBD1,NA,TRBJ1-1,CASSFSDRGNTEAFF,TGTGCCAGCAGCTTCTCGGACAGGGGGAACACTGAAGCTTTCTTT
TRBV6-6,NA,NA,TRBJ1-1,CASSYESTEAFF,TGTGCCAGCAGTTACGAGAGCACTGAAGCTTTCTTT
TRBV10-3,TRBD2,medium-sized,TRBJ2-1,CAISEGLAGENEQFF,TGTGCCATCAGTGAGGGACTAGCGGGGGAGAATGAGCAGTTCTTC
TRBV7-2,NA,NA,TRBJ2-7,CASSLASTASGRSF,TGTGCCAGCAGCTTAGCTAGCACGGCGAGCGGGCGATCCTTC
TRBV29-1,TRBD1,NA,TRBJ1-1,CSVEAGGTEAFF,TGCAGCGTTGAGGCAGGGGGGACTGAAGCTTTCTTT
TRBV29-1,NA,NA,TRBJ2-2,CSVGQSNTGELFF,TGCAGCGTTGGACAGTCGAACACCGGGGAGCTGTTTTTT
TRBV11-2,NA,NA,TRBJ1-1,CASSSTAGNTEAFF,TGTGCCAGCAGCTCCACAGCTGGGAACACTGAAGCTTTCTTT
TRBV4-3,NA,NA,TRBJ2-3,CASSLSSGGGGAPDTQYF,TGCGCCAGCAGCCTCTCCTCAGGGGGCGGGGGGGCCCCAGATACGCAGTATTTT
TRBV7-6,TRBD2,NA,TRBJ2-1,CASSLFLGGLASPVEQFF,TGTGCCAGCAGCTTATTCTTGGGGGGACTAGCGTCCCCGGTTGAGCAGTTCTTC
TRBV5-5,TRBD2,NA,TRBJ2-7,CASAPGGGKAGVIYEQYF,TGTGCCAGCGCACCGGGAGGGGGAAAAGCGGGAGTGATTTACGAGCAGTACTTC
TRBV7-9,NA,NA,TRBJ2-5,CASSLWGEETQYF,TGTGCCAGCAGCCTGTGGGGGGAAGAGACCCAGTACTTC
TRBV5-1,TRBD1,NA,TRBJ1-5,CASSLLGGSQPQHF,TGCGCCAGCAGCTTGTTAGGGGGCAGTCAGCCCCAGCATTTT
TRBV9,TRBD2,NA,TRBJ2-3,CASSVAGSGGLDTQYF,TGTGCCAGCAGCGTAGCGGGGAGCGGGGGGCTGGATACGCAGTATTTT
TRBV10-3,NA,NA,TRBJ1-3,CAIRGGGNTIYF,TGTGCCATCAGGGGAGGTGGAAACACCATATATTTT
TRBV5-6,NA,NA,TRBJ1-1,CASSLGGQIYTEAFF,TGTGCCAGCAGCTTGGGCGGACAGATCTATACTGAAGCTTTCTTT
TRBV7-2,NA,NA,TRBJ1-2,CASSFWGQGLGYGYTF,TGTGCCAGCAGCTTTTGGGGCCAGGGGTTAGGCTATGGCTACACCTTC
TRBV7-9,NA,NA,TRBJ1-1,CASSLVITGNTEAFF,TGTGCCAGCAGCCTAGTAATTACAGGGAACACTGAAGCTTTCTTT
TRBV6-5,NA,NA,TRBJ1-2,CASSQTGGSYGYTF,TGTGCCAGCAGCCAGACAGGCGGGAGCTATGGCTACACCTTC